A selection of T cell receptor beta chains follows, all from one sample in a study of blood T cells in healthy people across ages. TCRdb re-called the 5' RACE reads through MiXCR, storing one row per CDR3 protein. In the table there are about 1.7 million distinct CDR3 sequences, 28% of which are singletons. The sample consisted of blood. These receptor sequences come from a woman aged 30 to 39 in good health. Both conserved end residues are part of each CDR3. D genes are given only for firm matches. Rows give clone size only sometimes, using once, few, many, or a class for an expanded clone.

TRBJ2-5 TRBV7-4 TRBD1 - CASSFRRDRAEETQYF TGTGCCAGCAGCTTTCGGAGGGACAGGGCTGAGGAGACCCAGTACTTC
TRBJ2-4 TRBV20-1 - - CSARDTREWSAKNIQYF TGCAGTGCTAGAGATACAAGGGAGTGGTCGGCCAAAAACATTCAGTACTTC
TRBJ2-3 TRBV18 - many CASSYRSTDTQYF TGTGCCAGCTCGTACCGGAGCACAGATACGCAGTATTTT
TRBJ2-1 TRBV7-7 TRBD1 few CASSQDRGRVEQFF TGTGCCAGCAGCCAAGACAGGGGGCGGGTTGAGCAGTTCTTC
TRBJ2-4 TRBV5-1 TRBD1 - CASSLGQGKRAKNIQYF TGCGCCAGCAGCTTGGGACAGGGGAAACGTGCCAAAAACATTCAGTACTTC
TRBJ2-7 TRBV11-1 TRBD2 many CASSLAGTSATEQYF TGTGCCAGCAGCTTAGCGGGGACTAGTGCCACCGAGCAGTACTTC
TRBJ2-6 TRBV6-5 - few CASSYGPGTSGANVLTF TGTGCCAGCAGTTACGGCCCGGGGACCTCTGGGGCCAACGTCCTGACTTTC
TRBJ2-5 TRBV6-2/TRBV6-3 - few CASSPGGLGTQYF TGTGCCAGCAGCCCCGGGGGCCTCGGGACCCAGTACTTC
TRBJ2-5 TRBV11-1 - few CASSGGPPGATQYF TGTGCCAGCAGCGGGGGACCTCCCGGGGCGACCCAGTACTTC
TRBJ1-2 TRBV6-1 - few CASRSPVSGDYGYTF TGTGCCAGCAGGTCCCCGGTGAGCGGGGACTATGGCTACACCTTC
TRBJ2-5 TRBV4-3 - - CASNQDGEETQYF TGCGCCAGCAACCAAGATGGTGAAGAGACCCAGTACTTC
TRBJ2-5 TRBV20-1 - many CSARGEVQETQYF TGCAGTGCTAGAGGTGAAGTCCAAGAGACCCAGTACTTC
TRBJ2-1 TRBV12-3/TRBV12-4 - - CASSSPGQNLSYNEQFF TGTGCCAGCAGTTCCCCCGGACAGAACCTCTCCTACAATGAGCAGTTCTTC
TRBJ2-5 TRBV29-1 TRBD2 - CSGEREWNEQYF TGCAGCGGGGAGCGGGAGTGGAATGAGCAGTACTTC
TRBJ2-5 TRBV9 - many CASSYDTRETQYF TGTGCCAGCAGCTATGACACAAGGGAGACCCAGTACTTC
TRBJ2-5 TRBV3-1 TRBD2 - CASSPSTSGQEETQYF TGTGCCAGCAGCCCGTCGACTAGCGGGCAAGAAGAGACCCAGTACTTC
TRBJ1-2 TRBV11-2 TRBD1 many CASSRDSPYGYTF TGTGCCAGCAGTCGGGACAGCCCCTATGGCTACACCTTC
TRBJ2-7 TRBV29-1 - many CSVASQSYEQYF TGCAGCGTTGCGTCCCAGTCCTACGAGCAGTACTTC
TRBJ1-4 TRBV11-2 TRBD1 few CASSHRTGARANEKLFF TGTGCCAGCAGTCATCGGACAGGGGCAAGGGCTAATGAAAAACTGTTTTTT
TRBJ2-1 TRBV9 - few CASSADGGFSNEQFF TGTGCCAGCAGCGCAGACGGCGGGTTCAGCAATGAGCAGTTCTTC
TRBJ2-3 TRBV6-6 - - CASSYERDRLDTQYF TGTGCCAGCAGTTACGAGAGGGATCGGCTGGATACGCAGTATTTT
TRBJ2-1 TRBV7-9 - few CASSLYAQSNEQFF TGTGCCAGCAGCTTATACGCTCAAAGCAATGAGCAGTTCTTC
TRBJ2-1 TRBV20-1 - - CSASAANEQFF TGCAGTGCTAGCGCAGCTAATGAGCAGTTCTTC
TRBJ2-5 TRBV24-1 - - CATKDSAQETQYF TGTGCCACTAAGGACAGCGCCCAAGAGACCCAGTACTTC
TRBJ2-4 TRBV18 - few CASSPNSLAKNIQYF TGTGCCAGCTCACCAAACAGCCTAGCCAAAAACATTCAGTACTTC
TRBJ2-7 TRBV20-1 - - CSASDRNEQYF TGCAGTGCTTCTGATCGAAATGAGCAGTACTTC
TRBJ2-7 TRBV4-1 - - CAGSQGGNEQYF TGCGCCGGCAGCCAAGGCGGGAACGAGCAGTACTTC
TRBJ2-5 TRBV12-3/TRBV12-4 - many CASSRDSIQETQYF TGTGCCAGCAGTCGGGACTCGATTCAAGAGACCCAGTACTTC
TRBJ2-1 TRBV29-1 - many CSVREAAYNEQFF TGCAGCGTTAGGGAGGCCGCCTACAATGAGCAGTTCTTC
TRBJ2-3 TRBV20-1 TRBD2 - CSARASLAGDGYF TGCAGTGCTAGAGCGTCCCTAGCGGGAGATGGGTATTTT
TRBJ1-1 TRBV5-1 - - CASSFSQLGTEAFF TGCGCCAGCAGCTTTTCCCAGTTGGGTACTGAAGCTTTCTTT
TRBJ2-1 TRBV7-9 - many CASRSGELEQFF TGTGCCAGCAGATCTGGGGAGCTTGAGCAGTTCTTC
TRBJ1-3 TRBV29-1 - - CSVTAFPGGNTIYF TGCAGCGTCACGGCTTTTCCCGGGGGAAACACCATATATTTT
TRBJ2-5 TRBV5-5 TRBD2 - CASSFLLAGGLETQYF TGTGCCAGCAGCTTTTTACTAGCGGGGGGGCTGGAGACCCAGTACTTC
TRBJ2-3 TRBV3-1 - few CASSQERGNTQYF TGTGCCAGCAGCCAAGAACGGGGCAATACGCAGTATTTT
TRBJ2-3 TRBV29-1 TRBD2 - CSVGLAGPTSTDTQYF TGCAGCGTTGGCCTAGCGGGGCCTACTAGCACAGATACGCAGTATTTT
TRBJ1-2 TRBV20-1 TRBD1 few CSARDPGQGLYGYTF TGCAGTGCTAGGGATCCGGGACAGGGCCTCTATGGCTACACCTTC
TRBJ2-7 TRBV5-1 - many CASSSEYRGEQYF TGCGCCAGCAGCTCCGAATACCGAGGTGAGCAGTACTTC
TRBJ1-6 TRBV28 - - CASSSYYRENSPLHF TGTGCCAGCAGTTCGTATTACAGGGAAAATTCACCCCTCCACTTT
TRBJ2-3 TRBV7-2 TRBD1 few CASSLEGAAPKYF TGTGCCAGCAGCTTAGAGGGGGCGGCCCCAAAGTATTTT
TRBJ1-5 TRBV10-3 - - CAISGGADQPQHF TGTGCCATCAGTGGTGGGGCCGATCAGCCCCAGCATTTT
TRBJ1-2 TRBV5-1 - - CASSREWGREDGYTF TGCGCCAGCAGCCGCGAATGGGGCAGGGAGGATGGCTACACCTTC
TRBJ2-1 TRBV19 - once CASIVGGERSGEQFF TGTGCCAGTATAGTCGGGGGAGAGCGGTCTGGTGAGCAGTTCTTC